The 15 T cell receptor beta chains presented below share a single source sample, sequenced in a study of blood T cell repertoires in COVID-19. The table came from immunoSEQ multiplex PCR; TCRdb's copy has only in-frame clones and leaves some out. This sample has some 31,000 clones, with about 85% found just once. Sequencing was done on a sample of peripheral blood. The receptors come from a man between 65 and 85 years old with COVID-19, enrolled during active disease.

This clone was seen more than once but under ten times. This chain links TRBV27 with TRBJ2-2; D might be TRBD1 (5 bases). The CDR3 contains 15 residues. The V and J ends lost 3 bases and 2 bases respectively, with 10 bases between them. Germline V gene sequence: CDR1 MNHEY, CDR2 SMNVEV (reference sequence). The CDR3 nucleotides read TGTGCCAGCAGTTTCTCGACAGCAAACACCGGGGAGCTGTTTTTT. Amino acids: CASSFSTANTGELFF.

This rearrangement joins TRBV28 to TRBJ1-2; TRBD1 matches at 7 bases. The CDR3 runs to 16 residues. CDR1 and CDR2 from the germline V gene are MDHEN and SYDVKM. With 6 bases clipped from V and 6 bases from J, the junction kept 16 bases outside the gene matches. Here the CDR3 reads CASRPLGTVQLNGYTF. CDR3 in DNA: TGTGCCAGCAGGCCCCTTGGGACAGTCCAACTTAATGGCTACACCTTC.

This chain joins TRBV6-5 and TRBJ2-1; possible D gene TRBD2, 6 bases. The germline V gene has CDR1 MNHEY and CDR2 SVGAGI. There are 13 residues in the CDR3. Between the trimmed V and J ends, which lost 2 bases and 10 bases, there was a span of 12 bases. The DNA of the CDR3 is TGTGCCAGCAGTTACCGGAGGGGCCGGGAGCAGTTCTTC. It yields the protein CASSYRRGREQFF.

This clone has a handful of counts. CDR3 nucleotides: TGTGCCAGCAGCGAACCACAGGGACACGAGCAGTACTTC. This translates into CASSEPQGHEQYF. This chain connects TRBV9 to TRBJ2-7, with D possibly matching TRBD1 (6 bases). The length of the CDR3 is 13 residues. From germline, CDR1 is SGDLS and CDR2 YYNGEE. V was cut by 3 bases and J by 5 bases, with 12 bases left in between.

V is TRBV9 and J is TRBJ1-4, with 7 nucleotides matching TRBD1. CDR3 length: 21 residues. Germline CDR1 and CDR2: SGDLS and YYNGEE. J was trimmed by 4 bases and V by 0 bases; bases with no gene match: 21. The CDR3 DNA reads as TGTGCCAGCAGCGTAGCCCCGGGTCGACAGGGACCCTTAGCGAGTAATGAAAAACTGTTTTTT. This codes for CASSVAPGRQGPLASNEKLFF.

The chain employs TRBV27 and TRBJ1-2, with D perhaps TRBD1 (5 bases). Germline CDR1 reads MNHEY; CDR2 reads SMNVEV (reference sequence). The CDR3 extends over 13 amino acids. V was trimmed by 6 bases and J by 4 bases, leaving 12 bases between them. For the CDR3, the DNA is TGTGCCAGCAGCACCGACAGAAGCTATGGCTACACCTTC. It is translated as CASSTDRSYGYTF.

This CDR3 is CASSHPWSGTGELFF. CDR3 DNA: TGTGCCAGCAGCCACCCCTGGTCGGGCACCGGGGAGCTGTTTTTT. This chain connects TRBV6-2 or TRBV6-3 to TRBJ2-2; D uncertain. The CDR3 runs to 15 residues. In germline, CDR1 is MNHEY, CDR2 SVGEGT. The V end was cut by 6 bases, the J end by 4 bases, with 15 bases between.

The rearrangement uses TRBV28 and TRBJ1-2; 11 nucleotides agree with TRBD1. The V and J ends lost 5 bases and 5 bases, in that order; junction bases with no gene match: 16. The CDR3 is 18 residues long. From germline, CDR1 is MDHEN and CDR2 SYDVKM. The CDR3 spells CASSPSGTGGSFVYGYTF. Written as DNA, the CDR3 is TGTGCCAGCAGTCCCTCCGGGACAGGGGGTTCATTTGTTTATGGCTACACCTTC.

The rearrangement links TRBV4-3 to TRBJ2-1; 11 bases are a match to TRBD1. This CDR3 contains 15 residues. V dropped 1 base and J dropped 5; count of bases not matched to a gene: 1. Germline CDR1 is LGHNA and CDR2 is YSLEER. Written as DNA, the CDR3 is TGCGCCAGCAGCCAAGTGGGACAGGGGGACAATGAGCAGTTCTTC. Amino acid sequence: CASSQVGQGDNEQFF.

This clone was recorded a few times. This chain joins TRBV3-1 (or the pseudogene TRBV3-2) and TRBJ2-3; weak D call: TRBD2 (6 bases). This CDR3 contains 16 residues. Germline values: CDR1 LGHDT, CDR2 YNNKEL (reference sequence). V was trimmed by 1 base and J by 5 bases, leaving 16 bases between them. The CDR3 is CASSQAWKGGGDTQYF. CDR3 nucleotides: TGTGCCAGCAGCCAAGCCTGGAAGGGAGGTGGAGATACGCAGTATTTT.

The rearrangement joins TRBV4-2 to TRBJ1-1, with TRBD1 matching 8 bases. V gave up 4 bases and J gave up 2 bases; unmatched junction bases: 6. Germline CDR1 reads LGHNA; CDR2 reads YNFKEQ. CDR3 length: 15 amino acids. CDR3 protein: CASSRQGATNTEAFF. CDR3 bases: TGTGCCAGCAGCCGTCAGGGGGCGACTAACACTGAAGCTTTCTTT.

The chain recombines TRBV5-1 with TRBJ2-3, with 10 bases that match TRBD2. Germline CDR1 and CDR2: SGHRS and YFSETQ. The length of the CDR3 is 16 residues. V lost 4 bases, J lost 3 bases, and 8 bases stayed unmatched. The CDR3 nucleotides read TGCGCCAGCAGCCCGGACCTAGCGGGAGAAACAGATACGCAGTATTTT. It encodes CASSPDLAGETDTQYF.

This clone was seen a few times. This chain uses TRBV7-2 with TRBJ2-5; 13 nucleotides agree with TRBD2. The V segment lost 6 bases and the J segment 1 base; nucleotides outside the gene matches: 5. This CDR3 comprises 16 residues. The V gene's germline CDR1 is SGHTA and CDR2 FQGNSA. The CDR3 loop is CASRRGLAGRQETQYF. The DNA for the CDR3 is TGTGCCAGCAGACGGGGACTAGCGGGACGCCAAGAGACCCAGTACTTC.

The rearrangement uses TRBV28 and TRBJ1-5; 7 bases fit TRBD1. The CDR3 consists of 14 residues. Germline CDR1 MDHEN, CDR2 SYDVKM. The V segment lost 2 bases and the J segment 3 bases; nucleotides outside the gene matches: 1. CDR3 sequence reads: CASSLGTVNQPQHF. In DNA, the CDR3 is TGTGCCAGCAGTTTAGGGACAGTCAATCAGCCCCAGCATTTT.

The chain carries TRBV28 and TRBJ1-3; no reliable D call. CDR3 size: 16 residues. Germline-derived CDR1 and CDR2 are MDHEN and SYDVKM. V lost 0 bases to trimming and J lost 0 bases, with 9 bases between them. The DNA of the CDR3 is TGTGCCAGCAGTTTATGGCAGGCCCTCTCTGGAAACACCATATATTTT. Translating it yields CASSLWQALSGNTIYF.